What follows are 10 T cell receptor beta chains derived from one specimen sequenced in a study of response to subunit inactivated influenza vaccine. Each CDR3 protein gets one entry after TCRdb re-called the RT-PCR reads with MiXCR. There are about 780,000 distinct CDR3 sequences in the sample; approximately 18% occur only once, and under 13% lies in the top ten. Sequencing used PBMCs from blood, obtained 5 to 6 days after vaccination. These receptors originate from a man aged 50 to 59 who received an inactivated influenza vaccine.

In its sample, this clonotype was seen a few times. The chain joins TRBV13 to TRBJ2-5; 15 bases align to TRBD2. Per germline, CDR1 PRHDT and CDR2 FYEKMQ (reference sequence). With V trimmed by 4 bases and J by 7 bases, 7 bases remained unmatched. The CDR3 is 16 residues long. The CDR3 bases are TGTGCCAGCAGCTCGGGACTAGCGGGAGGTGTGGCGACCCAGTACTTC. Its protein is CASSSGLAGGVATQYF.

This clonotype was seen a handful of times. The J gene is TRBJ2-1, the V gene TRBV10-1, with a possible D match to TRBD2 (6 bases). The germline V and J ends were trimmed by 4 bases and 7 bases, with 20 bases remaining between them. The CDR3 has 16 residues. Germline loops: CDR1 WNHNN, CDR2 SYGVQD (reference sequence). CDR3 amino acids: CASSVYRDPEGNEQFF. The CDR3, as DNA: TGCGCCAGCAGTGTTTACCGGGACCCGGAGGGGAATGAGCAGTTCTTC.

This clonotype was detected a few times. The chain couples TRBV27 to TRBJ2-2; 7 bases align to TRBD1. The germline gives CDR1 MNHEY, CDR2 SMNVEV (reference sequence). The CDR3 covers 16 residues. V shed 4 bases and J 6 bases; nucleotides not matched to a gene: 11. As DNA, the CDR3 is TGTGCCAGCAGTTCATACGCCTACAGGGGCGCCGGGGAGCTGTTTTTT. Amino acid sequence: CASSSYAYRGAGELFF.

This clonotype came up a few times. This rearrangement joins TRBV5-1 to TRBJ2-3; TRBD2 aligns across 12 bases. Germline V lookup: CDR1 SGHRS, CDR2 YFSETQ. The V segment lost 2 bases and the J segment 5 bases; nucleotides outside the gene matches: 15. The CDR3 totals 19 residues. Here the CDR3 reads CASSFLPRLAGVVRDTQYF. DNA of the CDR3: TGCGCCAGCAGCTTTCTCCCCCGACTAGCGGGAGTAGTGCGAGATACGCAGTATTTT. The full variable domain, its missing parts supplied by reference TRBV5-1 and TRBJ2-3, is KAGVTQTPRYLIKTRGQQVTLSCSPISGHRSVSWYQQTPGQGLQFLFEYFSETQRNKGNFPGRFSGRQFSNSRSEMNVSTLELGDSALYLCASSFLPRLAGVVRDTQYFGPGTRLTVL.

This clonotype has just a few counts. The chain joins TRBV20-1 to TRBJ1-2; D unresolved. Germline assignment: CDR1 DFQATT and CDR2 SNEGSKA (reference sequence). The V end lost 7 bases, the J end lost 0 bases, and 27 bases lay between the germline ends. This CDR3 comprises 18 residues. Here the CDR3 DNA reads TGCAGTGTTCGGGCCCCAGGCGAGCTCTCCCTAACTAACTATGGCTACACCTTC. Its protein product is CSVRAPGELSLTNYGYTF.

The chain carries TRBV6-1 and TRBJ2-3, with D possibly TRBD2 on 7 matching bases. V was cut by 7 bases and J by 7 bases, with 15 bases left in between. Germline V CDR1 and CDR2: MNHNS, SASEGT. The CDR3 contains 13 residues. This CDR3 reads CASKRGGTNTQYF. In nucleotides, the CDR3 is TGTGCCAGCAAAAGGGGGGGGACGAATACGCAGTATTTT.

The V gene is TRBV28, the J gene TRBJ1-4; 9 bases agree with TRBD1. The ends lost 2 bases at V and 2 bases at J; junction bases unmatched: 3. This CDR3 has 16 residues. Germline lookup yields CDR1 MDHEN and CDR2 SYDVKM. The CDR3: CASSLNRGRTNEKLFF. The CDR3 DNA is TGTGCCAGCAGTTTAAACAGGGGGCGGACTAATGAAAAACTGTTTTTT.

This clonotype was seen more than once but under ten times. The chain recombines TRBV29-1 with TRBJ1-2; D gene unclear. Trimming removed 7 bases at V and 6 bases at J, with 12 bases between. Germline V gene lookup returns CDR1 SQVTM and CDR2 ANQGSEA. The CDR3 is 11 amino acids. The CDR3 bases are TGCAGCGCGGCGAGGGCGAATGGCTACACCTTC. Translation: CSAARANGYTF.

This clonotype was recorded a few times. V is TRBV28 and J is TRBJ2-7, with 7 bases matching TRBD1. Germline V gene data show CDR1 as MDHEN and CDR2 as SYDVKM. J was trimmed by 0 bases and V by 7 bases; bases with no gene match: 3. The CDR3 contains 13 residues. The CDR3 loop reads CASTGTVSYEQYF. The CDR3 bases are TGTGCCAGCACGGGGACAGTCTCCTACGAGCAGTACTTC.

The chain carries TRBV15 and TRBJ2-3; D remains ambiguous. CDR1 and CDR2 (germline): LNHNV, YYDKDF (reference sequence). The V end lost 0 bases, the J end lost 3 bases, and 22 bases lay between the germline ends. This CDR3 is 19 amino acids long. The CDR3 DNA reads as TGTGCCACCAGCAGAGATCCAGTGGGTTCAACATCGTTAACAGATACGCAGTATTTT. Its translation is CATSRDPVGSTSLTDTQYF.